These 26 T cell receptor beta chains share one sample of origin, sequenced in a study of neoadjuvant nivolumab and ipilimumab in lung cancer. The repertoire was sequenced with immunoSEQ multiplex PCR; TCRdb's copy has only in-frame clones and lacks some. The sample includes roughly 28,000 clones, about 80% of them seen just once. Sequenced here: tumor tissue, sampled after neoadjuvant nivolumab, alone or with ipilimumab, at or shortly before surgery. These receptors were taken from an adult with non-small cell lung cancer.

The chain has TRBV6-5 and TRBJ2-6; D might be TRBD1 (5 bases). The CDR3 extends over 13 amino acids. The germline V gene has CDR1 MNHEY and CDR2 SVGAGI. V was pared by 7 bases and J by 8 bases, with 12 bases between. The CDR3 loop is CASNRPGTNVLTF. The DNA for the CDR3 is TGTGCCAGCAACCGCCCAGGGACCAACGTCCTGACTTTC.

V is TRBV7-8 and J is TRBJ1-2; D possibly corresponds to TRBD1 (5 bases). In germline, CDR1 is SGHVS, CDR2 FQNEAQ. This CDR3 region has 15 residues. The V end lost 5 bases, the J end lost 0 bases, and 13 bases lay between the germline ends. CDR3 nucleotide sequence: TGTGCCAGCAGCACCAGGACGGGGGCTAACTATGGCTACACCTTC. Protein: CASSTRTGANYGYTF.

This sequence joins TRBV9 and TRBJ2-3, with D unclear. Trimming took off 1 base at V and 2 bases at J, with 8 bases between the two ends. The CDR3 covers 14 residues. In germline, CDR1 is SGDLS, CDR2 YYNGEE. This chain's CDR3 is CASSVIGSTDTQYF. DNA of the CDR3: TGTGCCAGCAGCGTAATCGGCTCCACAGATACGCAGTATTTT. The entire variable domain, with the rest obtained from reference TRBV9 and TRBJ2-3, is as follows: DSGVTQTPKHLITATGQRVTLRCSPRSGDLSVYWYQQSLDQGLQFLIQYYNGEERAKGNILERFSAQQFPDLHSELNLSSLELGDSALYFCASSVIGSTDTQYFGPGTRLTVL.

The CDR3: CASSPSSGGAREQFF. CDR3 bases: TGTGCCAGCTCACCATCTAGCGGGGGGGCCAGGGAGCAGTTCTTC. V and J are TRBV18 and TRBJ2-1, with 12 positions matching TRBD2. This CDR3 spans 15 amino acids. With 2 bases clipped from V and 10 bases from J, the junction kept 6 bases outside the gene matches. CDR1 is KGHSH, CDR2 LQKENI, per germline.

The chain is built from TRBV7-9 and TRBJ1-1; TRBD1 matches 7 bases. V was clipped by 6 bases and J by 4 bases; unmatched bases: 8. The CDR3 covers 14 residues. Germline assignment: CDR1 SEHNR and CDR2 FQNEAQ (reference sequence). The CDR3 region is CASREGAGATEAFF. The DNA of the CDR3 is TGTGCCAGCAGGGAGGGGGCAGGGGCCACTGAAGCTTTCTTT.

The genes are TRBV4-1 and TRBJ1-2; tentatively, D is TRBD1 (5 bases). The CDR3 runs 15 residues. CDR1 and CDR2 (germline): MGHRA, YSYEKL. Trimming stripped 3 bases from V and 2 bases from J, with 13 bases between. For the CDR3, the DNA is TGCGCCAGCAGCCAGGCCGGGACCTTAAACTATGGCTACACCTTC. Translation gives CASSQAGTLNYGYTF.

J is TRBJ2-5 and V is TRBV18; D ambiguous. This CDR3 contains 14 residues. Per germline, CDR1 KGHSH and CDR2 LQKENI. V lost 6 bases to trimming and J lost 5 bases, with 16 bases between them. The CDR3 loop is CASSKDQPQETQYF. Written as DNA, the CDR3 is TGTGCCAGCTCGAAGGACCAACCCCAGGAGACCCAGTACTTC.

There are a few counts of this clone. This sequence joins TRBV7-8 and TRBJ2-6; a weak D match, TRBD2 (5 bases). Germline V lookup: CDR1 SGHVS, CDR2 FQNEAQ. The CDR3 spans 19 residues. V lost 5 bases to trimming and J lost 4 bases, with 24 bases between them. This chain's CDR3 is CASSPRRTPFSWGANVLTF. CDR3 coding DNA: TGTGCCAGCAGCCCCAGGAGGACTCCCTTCTCGTGGGGGGCCAACGTCCTGACTTTC.

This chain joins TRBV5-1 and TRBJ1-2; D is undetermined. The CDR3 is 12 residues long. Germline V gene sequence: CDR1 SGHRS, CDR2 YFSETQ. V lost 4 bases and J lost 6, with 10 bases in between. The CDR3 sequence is CASSHGADGYTF. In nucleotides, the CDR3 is TGCGCCAGCAGCCACGGAGCTGATGGCTACACCTTC.

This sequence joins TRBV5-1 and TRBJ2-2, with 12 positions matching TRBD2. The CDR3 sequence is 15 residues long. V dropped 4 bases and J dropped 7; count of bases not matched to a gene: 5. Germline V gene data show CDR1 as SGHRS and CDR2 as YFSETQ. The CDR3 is CASSPLAGGHGELFF. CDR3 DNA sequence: TGCGCCAGCAGCCCACTAGCGGGGGGTCACGGGGAGCTGTTTTTT.

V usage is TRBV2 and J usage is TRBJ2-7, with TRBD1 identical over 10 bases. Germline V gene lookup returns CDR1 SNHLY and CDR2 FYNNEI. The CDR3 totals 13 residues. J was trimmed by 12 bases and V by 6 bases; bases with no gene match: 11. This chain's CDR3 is CASSAGTGVPRYF. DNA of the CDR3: TGTGCCAGCAGCGCCGGGACAGGGGTCCCGAGGTACTTC. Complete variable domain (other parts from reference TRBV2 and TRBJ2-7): EPEVTQTPSHQVTQMGQEVILRCVPISNHLYFYWYRQILGQKVEFLVSFYNNEISEKSEIFDDQFSVERPDGSNFTLKIRSTKLEDSAMYFCASSAGTGVPRYFGPGTRLTVT.

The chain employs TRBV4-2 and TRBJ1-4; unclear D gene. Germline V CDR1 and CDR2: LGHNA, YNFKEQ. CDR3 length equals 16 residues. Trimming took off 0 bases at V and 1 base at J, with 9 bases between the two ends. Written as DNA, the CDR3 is TGTGCCAGCAGCCAAGAAACCCACCGAACTAATGAAAAACTGTTTTTT. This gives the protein CASSQETHRTNEKLFF.

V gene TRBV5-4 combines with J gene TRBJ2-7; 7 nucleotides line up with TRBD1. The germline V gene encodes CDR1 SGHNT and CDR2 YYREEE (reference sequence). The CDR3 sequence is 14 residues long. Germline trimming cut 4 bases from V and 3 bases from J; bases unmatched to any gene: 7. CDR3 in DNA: TGTGCCAGCAGCCAAACCGGGACAGTCTACGAGCAGTACTTC. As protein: CASSQTGTVYEQYF.

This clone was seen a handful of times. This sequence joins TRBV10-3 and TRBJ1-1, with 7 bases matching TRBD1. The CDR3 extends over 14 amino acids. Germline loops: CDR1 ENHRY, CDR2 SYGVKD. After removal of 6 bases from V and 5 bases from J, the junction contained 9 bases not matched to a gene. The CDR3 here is CAIRRDRDQTEAFF. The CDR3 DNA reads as TGTGCCATCAGGCGAGACAGGGATCAAACTGAAGCTTTCTTT.

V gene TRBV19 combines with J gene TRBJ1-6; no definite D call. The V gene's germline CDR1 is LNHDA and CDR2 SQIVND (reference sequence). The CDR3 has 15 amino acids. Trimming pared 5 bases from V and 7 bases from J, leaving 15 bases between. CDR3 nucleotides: TGTGCCAGTAGTGCCTCAGTACAAGGGAATTCACCCCTCCACTTT. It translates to CASSASVQGNSPLHF.

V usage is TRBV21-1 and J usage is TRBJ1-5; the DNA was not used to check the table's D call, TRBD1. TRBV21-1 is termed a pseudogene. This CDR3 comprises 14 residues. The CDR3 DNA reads TGTGCCAGCAGCTCCCGGGACAACAATCAGCCCCAGCATTTT. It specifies CASSSRDNNQPQHF.

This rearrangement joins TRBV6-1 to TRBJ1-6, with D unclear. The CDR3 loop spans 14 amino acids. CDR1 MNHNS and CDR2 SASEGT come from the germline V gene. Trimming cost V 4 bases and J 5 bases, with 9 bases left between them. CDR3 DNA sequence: TGTGCCAGCAGTGTAGGCTTCGATAATTCACCCCTCCACTTT. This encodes CASSVGFDNSPLHF.

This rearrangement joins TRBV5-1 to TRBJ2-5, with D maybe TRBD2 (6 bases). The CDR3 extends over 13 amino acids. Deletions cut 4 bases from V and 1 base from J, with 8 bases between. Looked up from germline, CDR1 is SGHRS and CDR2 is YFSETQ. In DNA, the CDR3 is TGCGCCAGCAGCGGGGGGATCCAAGAGACCCAGTACTTC. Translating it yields CASSGGIQETQYF.

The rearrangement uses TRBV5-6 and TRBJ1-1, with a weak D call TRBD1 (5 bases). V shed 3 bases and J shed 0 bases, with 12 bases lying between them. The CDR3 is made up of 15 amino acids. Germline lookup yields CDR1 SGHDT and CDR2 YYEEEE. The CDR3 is CASSSPRGVNTEAFF. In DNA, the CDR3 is TGTGCCAGCAGCTCCCCCCGAGGGGTGAACACTGAAGCTTTCTTT.

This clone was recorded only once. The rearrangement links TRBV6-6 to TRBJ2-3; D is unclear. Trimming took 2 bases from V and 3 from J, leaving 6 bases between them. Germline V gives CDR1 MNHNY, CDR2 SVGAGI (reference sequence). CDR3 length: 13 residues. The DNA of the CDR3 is TGTGCCAGCAGTTACGTACGGACAGATACGCAGTATTTT. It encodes CASSYVRTDTQYF.

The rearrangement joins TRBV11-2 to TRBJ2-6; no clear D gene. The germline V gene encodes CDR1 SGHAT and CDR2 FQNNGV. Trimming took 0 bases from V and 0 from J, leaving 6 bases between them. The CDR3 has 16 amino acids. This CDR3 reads CASSLDSRSGANVLTF. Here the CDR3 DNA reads TGTGCCAGCAGCTTAGATAGCCGCTCTGGGGCCAACGTCCTGACTTTC.

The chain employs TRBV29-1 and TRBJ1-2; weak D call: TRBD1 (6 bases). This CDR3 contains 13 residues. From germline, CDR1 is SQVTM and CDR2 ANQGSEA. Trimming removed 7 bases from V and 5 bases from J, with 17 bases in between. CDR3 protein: CSARAGGNYGYTF. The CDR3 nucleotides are TGCAGCGCTCGGGCCGGGGGCAATTATGGCTACACCTTC.

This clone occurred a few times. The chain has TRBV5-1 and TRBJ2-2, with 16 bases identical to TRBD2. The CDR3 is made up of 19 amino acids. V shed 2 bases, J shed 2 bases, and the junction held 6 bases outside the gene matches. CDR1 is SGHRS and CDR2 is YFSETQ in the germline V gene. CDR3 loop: CASSFPGLAGGPNTGELFF. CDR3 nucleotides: TGCGCCAGCAGCTTTCCGGGACTAGCGGGGGGGCCAAACACCGGGGAGCTGTTTTTT.

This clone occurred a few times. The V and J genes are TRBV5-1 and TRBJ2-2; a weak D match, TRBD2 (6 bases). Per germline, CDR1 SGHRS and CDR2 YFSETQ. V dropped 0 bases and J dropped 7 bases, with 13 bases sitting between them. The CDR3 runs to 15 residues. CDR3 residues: CASSLASFGSGELFF. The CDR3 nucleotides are TGCGCCAGCAGCTTGGCCTCATTCGGGAGCGGGGAGCTGTTTTTT.

CDR3: CASSQRETQYF. CDR3 sequence (DNA): TGTGCCAGCAGCCAGAGGGAGACCCAGTACTTC. The chain joins TRBV7-2 to TRBJ2-5; D gene unclear. Trimming pared 5 bases from V and 5 bases from J, leaving 6 bases between. Germline V gene sequence: CDR1 SGHTA, CDR2 FQGNSA. This CDR3 comprises 11 residues.

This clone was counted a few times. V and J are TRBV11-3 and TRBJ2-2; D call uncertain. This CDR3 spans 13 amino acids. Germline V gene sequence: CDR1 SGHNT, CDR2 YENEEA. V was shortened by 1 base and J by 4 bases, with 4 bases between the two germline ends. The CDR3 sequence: CASSLAATGELFF. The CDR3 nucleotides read TGTGCCAGCAGCTTAGCCGCCACCGGGGAGCTGTTTTTT. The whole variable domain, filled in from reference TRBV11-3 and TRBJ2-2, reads EAGVVQSPRYKIIEKKQPVAFWCNPISGHNTLYWYLQNLGQGPELLIRYENEEAVDDSQLPKDRFSAERLKGVDSTLKIQPAELGDSAVYLCASSLAATGELFFGEGSRLTVL.